This is a list of T cell receptor beta chains from one sample in a study of T cell responses to AZD1222 COVID-19 vaccine. Clones were read by immunoSEQ multiplex PCR, and TCRdb kept only the in-frame ones, dropping some. The sample holds around 150,000 clones, 92% seen once. The material was peripheral blood, obtained 28 days after the second AZD1222 dose. These receptors all stem from an adult who received the AZD1222 COVID-19 vaccine. Each CDR3 is given without its conserved first and last residue.

j_call v_call cdr3_aa
TRBJ2-1 TRBV28 ASSSTGTPEREQF
TRBJ1-2 TRBV5-1 ASSLDQGPYGYT
TRBJ2-7 TRBV5-1 ASSDLTGDYEQY
TRBJ1-4 TRBV27 ASSSGQGGPNEKLF
TRBJ1-2 TRBV5-6 ASSLGTGLNYGYT
TRBJ1-3 TRBV9 ASSVPGNTIY
TRBJ2-5 TRBV27 ASSRREVETQY
TRBJ1-6 TRBV6-4 ASSPQGERSPLH
TRBJ2-3 TRBV5-1 ASSSVGGDRTDTQY
TRBJ1-1 TRBV5-1 ASQREGTEAF
TRBJ2-3 TRBV7-9 ASSPGTGSADTQY
TRBJ2-3 TRBV13 ASSPGPGTAPDTQY
TRBJ1-5 TRBV30 AWSPQGGGQPQH
TRBJ2-6 TRBV18 ASSPRTGAAGANVLT
TRBJ1-5 TRBV11-2 ASSPPGGQPQH
TRBJ1-2 TRBV12-3/TRBV12-4 ASTQGFGYGYT
TRBJ1-1 TRBV5-1 ASSPIGQGWGNTEAF
TRBJ2-7 TRBV5-1 ASSGGHSRNYEQY
TRBJ2-4 TRBV6-5 ASSYAQIGKNIQY
TRBJ2-3 TRBV6-1 ASSEQFGRITDTQY
TRBJ1-5 TRBV19 ASNPRPKDRANQPQH
TRBJ1-4 TRBV4-1 ASSQGGAYEKLF
TRBJ2-1 TRBV5-4 ASREAGTYNEQF
TRBJ1-5 TRBV2 ASRREGSNQPQH
TRBJ2-7 TRBV19 ASSIGVAGPSSYEQY
TRBJ2-3 TRBV6-1 ASSENNLQGFVTDTQY
TRBJ2-3 TRBV21-1 ASNPRGLGADTQY
TRBJ1-1 TRBV29-1 SVGPPVKGGGGTEAF